This is a list of T cell receptor beta chains from one sample in a study of blood T cell repertoires in COVID-19. Libraries were prepared by immunoSEQ multiplex PCR; TCRdb keeps only in-frame clonotypes and omits some of them. Of roughly 260,000 clones listed, about nine tenths are singletons. Sequencing used peripheral blood. The receptors come from a man in his fifties or sixties who had recovered from COVID-19. Both conserved end residues are part of each CDR3. The order of the fields is CDR3 protein, CDR3 DNA, clone size, D gene, J gene, V gene. The D gene is left open where the match is weak. Expanded clones get a size class; other rows say once, few or many, or leave the size out.

CASSQEGTRNEQFF | TGCGCCAGCAGCCAAGAGGGGACTAGAAATGAGCAGTTCTTC | - | TRBD2 | TRBJ2-1 | TRBV4-1
CASSTRTSGVADTQYF | TGTGCCAGTAGTACGCGGACTAGCGGGGTTGCAGATACGCAGTATTTT | - | TRBD2 | TRBJ2-3 | TRBV19
CARSPGLAGGETQYF | TGTGCCAGAAGCCCAGGACTAGCGGGGGGAGAGACCCAGTACTTC | - | - | TRBJ2-5 | TRBV7-5
CASSAPDSYSNQPQHF | TGTGCCAGCAGTGCCCCAGACAGCTATAGCAATCAGCCCCAGCATTTT | - | - | TRBJ1-5 | TRBV28
CAWTGGVSQPQHF | TGTGCCTGGACCGGGGGGGTCTCCCAGCCCCAGCATTTT | - | - | TRBJ1-5 | TRBV30
CASSYSGTDYYTF | TGTGCCAGCAGTTATTCCGGGACGGACTACTACACCTTC | - | - | TRBJ1-2 | TRBV6-2/TRBV6-3
CASSTRTGGNTIYF | TGTGCCAGTAGTACCCGGACAGGGGGAAACACCATATATTTT | - | TRBD1 | TRBJ1-3 | TRBV19
CASSSRGPSTEAFF | TGCGCCAGCAGCTCCAGGGGGCCGAGCACTGAAGCTTTCTTT | - | TRBD1 | TRBJ1-1 | TRBV5-1
CASSQDRLTGGYTF | TGTGCCAGCAGCCAAGACAGGCTCACTGGGGGCTACACCTTC | - | - | TRBJ1-2 | TRBV14
CASSGDRGASSYNEQFF | TGTGCCAGCAGCGGCGACAGGGGGGCTAGCTCCTACAATGAGCAGTTCTTC | - | TRBD1 | TRBJ2-1 | TRBV9
CASSLAPQGETQYF | TGTGCCAGCAGCTTAGCCCCCCAGGGAGAGACCCAGTACTTC | - | - | TRBJ2-5 | TRBV7-3
CASSMGLPQETQYF | TGTGCCAGCAGCATGGGACTACCTCAAGAGACCCAGTACTTC | - | TRBD2 | TRBJ2-5 | TRBV6-5
CASSLGLSYNEQFF | TGTGCCAGCAGCTTGGGTCTGAGCTACAATGAGCAGTTCTTC | - | - | TRBJ2-1 | TRBV5-5
CASSSDSLAKNIQYF | TGTGCCAGCAGTTCTGACAGCCTAGCCAAAAACATTCAGTACTTC | - | - | TRBJ2-4 | TRBV9
CASTPGTGVNYGYTF | TGTGCCAGCACCCCAGGGACAGGGGTTAACTATGGCTACACCTTC | - | TRBD1 | TRBJ1-2 | TRBV2
CASSIQGTAQETQYF | TGTGCTAGCAGCATCCAGGGGACAGCACAAGAGACCCAGTACTTC | - | TRBD1 | TRBJ2-5 | TRBV7-7
CASSNRRNGAENTIYF | TGTGCCAGTAGTAATCGAAGGAATGGAGCAGAAAACACCATATATTTT | - | - | TRBJ1-3 | TRBV19
CTSSSRVSGGFRSYNEQFF | TGCACCAGCAGCTCACGCGTCAGCGGGGGTTTTCGCTCCTACAATGAGCAGTTCTTC | - | - | TRBJ2-1 | TRBV1
CASSQEVGGGYEQYF | TGTGCCAGCAGCCAAGAAGTCGGGGGTGGGTACGAGCAGTACTTC | - | - | TRBJ2-7 | TRBV4-2
CASTLVGAAINF | TGTGCCAGCACCCTGGTGGGGGCAGCGATTAACTTC | - | - | TRBJ2-7 | TRBV6-6
CASSLEPSGALQETQYF | TGTGCCAGCAGCTTGGAGCCTAGCGGGGCGTTACAAGAGACCCAGTACTTC | - | TRBD2 | TRBJ2-5 | TRBV5-4
CASRGERGSYNEQFF | TGTGCCAGCCGTGGAGAGCGGGGATCCTACAATGAGCAGTTCTTC | - | TRBD2 | TRBJ2-1 | TRBV13
CACHRDSSYEQYF | TGTGCCTGCCACCGGGACAGCTCCTACGAGCAGTACTTC | - | TRBD1 | TRBJ2-7 | TRBV30
CASSEWPGLAGGGNTGELFF | TGTGCCAGCAGTGAATGGCCGGGACTAGCGGGGGGCGGGAACACCGGGGAGCTGTTTTTT | - | TRBD2 | TRBJ2-2 | TRBV2
CAIRSGQGEISGNTIYF | TGTGCCATCAGGTCGGGCCAGGGGGAAATTTCTGGAAACACCATATATTTT | - | TRBD1 | TRBJ1-3 | TRBV10-3
CASNPGLAGGGETQYF | TGTGCCAGCAACCCAGGACTAGCGGGGGGTGGAGAGACCCAGTACTTC | - | TRBD2 | TRBJ2-5 | TRBV7-2
CASNSGGSNQPQHF | TGTGCCAGCAACTCGGGGGGTAGCAATCAGCCCCAGCATTTT | - | - | TRBJ1-5 | TRBV28
CASSSARRSEQFF | TGTGCCAGCAGCTCCGCTAGGAGGAGTGAGCAGTTCTTC | - | - | TRBJ2-1 | TRBV6-2/TRBV6-3
CASSPRTRPSEAFF | TGTGCCAGCAGTCCCCGGACACGACCCTCTGAAGCTTTCTTT | - | - | TRBJ1-1 | TRBV27
CASSFRVNTEAFF | TGTGCCAGCAGTTTCCGGGTGAACACTGAAGCTTTCTTT | - | - | TRBJ1-1 | TRBV12-3/TRBV12-4
CASSWGGATTEAFF | TGTGCCAGCAGTTGGGGGGGGGCTACCACTGAAGCTTTCTTT | once | - | TRBJ1-1 | TRBV2
CASSVGGSGQETQYF | TGTGCCAGCAGCGTAGGGGGTAGCGGTCAAGAGACCCAGTACTTC | - | - | TRBJ2-5 | TRBV9
CASSLGRGAGPSYEQYF | TGTGCCAGCAGCTTGGGTCGGGGGGCGGGACCCTCCTACGAGCAGTACTTC | - | - | TRBJ2-7 | TRBV5-4
CSVDRGKDNEQFF | TGCAGCGTCGACAGGGGGAAAGACAATGAGCAGTTCTTC | - | TRBD1 | TRBJ2-1 | TRBV29-1
CASSPARDRGTDTQYF | TGTGCCAGCAGCCCGGCCCGGGACAGGGGCACAGATACGCAGTATTTT | - | TRBD1 | TRBJ2-3 | TRBV7-3
CASSLQGVTGELFF | TGTGCCAGCAGCTTGCAGGGGGTCACCGGGGAGCTGTTTTTT | - | TRBD1 | TRBJ2-2 | TRBV5-5
CASSLTGRAEQYF | TGTGCCAGCAGCTTAACGGGCAGGGCCGAGCAGTACTTC | - | - | TRBJ2-7 | TRBV7-3
CASSANSGLSTDTQYF | TGTGCCAGCAGCGCAAACTCGGGACTAAGCACAGATACGCAGTATTTT | - | TRBD2 | TRBJ2-3 | TRBV7-8
CASSYLGQGWTPLHF | TGTGCCAGCAGTTACCTGGGACAGGGGTGGACACCCCTCCACTTT | few | TRBD1 | TRBJ1-6 | TRBV6-2/TRBV6-3
CASSAGLSGNTIYF | TGCGCCAGCAGCGCTGGGCTCTCTGGAAACACCATATATTTT | - | - | TRBJ1-3 | TRBV5-1
CAISKLEGGDEQFF | TGTGCCATCAGTAAACTGGAGGGAGGAGATGAGCAGTTCTTC | - | - | TRBJ2-1 | TRBV10-3
CASSFQGRAGELFF | TGTGCCAGCAGTTTTCAGGGGAGGGCCGGGGAGCTGTTTTTT | - | - | TRBJ2-2 | TRBV6-5
CAGGTGLSLAKNIQYF | TGTGCAGGGGGGACGGGACTCAGCCTAGCCAAAAACATTCAGTACTTC | - | - | TRBJ2-4 | TRBV12-2
CATSRGAGGRSYEQYF | TGTGCCACCAGCAGAGGGGCAGGGGGCAGATCCTACGAGCAGTACTTC | - | TRBD1 | TRBJ2-7 | TRBV15
CASSRAGSSYNSPLHF | TGTGCCAGCAGCCGGGCGGGAAGCTCCTATAATTCACCCCTCCACTTT | many | - | TRBJ1-6 | TRBV4-2
CAITGTAHTDTQYF | TGTGCCATCACTGGGACAGCACACACAGATACGCAGTATTTT | - | TRBD1 | TRBJ2-3 | TRBV10-3
CSVEDSLNTEAFF | TGCAGCGTTGAAGACAGTTTGAACACTGAAGCTTTCTTT | - | - | TRBJ1-1 | TRBV29-1
CASSPRDRGFGYGYTF | TGTGCCAGCAGTCCCCGGGACAGGGGATTTGGCTATGGCTACACCTTC | - | TRBD1 | TRBJ1-2 | TRBV6-2/TRBV6-3
CASSMYGTASGNTIYF | TGTGCCAGTAGTATGTACGGGACAGCCTCTGGAAACACCATATATTTT | - | TRBD1 | TRBJ1-3 | TRBV19
CASSLYRGIATNEKLFF | TGTGCCAGCAGTTTATACAGGGGGATTGCAACTAATGAAAAACTGTTTTTT | - | TRBD1 | TRBJ1-4 | TRBV28
CASSLVHRPSSTDTQYF | TGTGCCAGCAGCTTAGTACACCGTCCATCTAGCACAGATACGCAGTATTTT | - | - | TRBJ2-3 | TRBV7-9
CASSLARTGVAQAFF | TGTGCCAGCAGCTTGGCCCGGACAGGGGTAGCACAAGCTTTCTTT | - | TRBD1 | TRBJ1-1 | TRBV5-6
CASSPGTGNTRITYEQYF | TGTGCCAGCAGTCCCGGGACAGGAAACACCCGCATCACCTACGAGCAGTACTTC | - | TRBD1 | TRBJ2-7 | TRBV28
CASSITGISDNSPLHF | TGTGCCAGCAGCATCACAGGGATTTCGGATAATTCACCCCTCCACTTT | - | - | TRBJ1-6 | TRBV11-1
CASSYSRGGKVYEQYF | TGTGCCAGCAGTTACTCGAGGGGGGGTAAGGTGTACGAGCAGTACTTC | - | - | TRBJ2-7 | TRBV6-6
CASSPIATAYEQYF | TGTGCCAGCTCACCAATCGCTACCGCCTACGAGCAGTACTTC | - | - | TRBJ2-7 | TRBV18
CASSLATGTGELFF | TGTGCCAGCAGCTTAGCCACGGGCACCGGGGAGCTGTTTTTT | - | - | TRBJ2-2 | TRBV7-9
CASSDVGELEQFF | TGTGCCAGCAGTGACGTCGGGGAACTTGAGCAGTTCTTC | - | - | TRBJ2-1 | TRBV2
CASSPPPGGGELFF | TGTGCCAGCTCACCACCTCCGGGAGGCGGGGAGCTGTTTTTT | - | TRBD2 | TRBJ2-2 | TRBV18
CASSERTGTLLSSYNSPLHF | TGCGCCAGCAGCGAAAGGACAGGGACCCTCCTGAGCTCCTATAATTCACCCCTCCACTTT | - | TRBD1 | TRBJ1-6 | TRBV10-2